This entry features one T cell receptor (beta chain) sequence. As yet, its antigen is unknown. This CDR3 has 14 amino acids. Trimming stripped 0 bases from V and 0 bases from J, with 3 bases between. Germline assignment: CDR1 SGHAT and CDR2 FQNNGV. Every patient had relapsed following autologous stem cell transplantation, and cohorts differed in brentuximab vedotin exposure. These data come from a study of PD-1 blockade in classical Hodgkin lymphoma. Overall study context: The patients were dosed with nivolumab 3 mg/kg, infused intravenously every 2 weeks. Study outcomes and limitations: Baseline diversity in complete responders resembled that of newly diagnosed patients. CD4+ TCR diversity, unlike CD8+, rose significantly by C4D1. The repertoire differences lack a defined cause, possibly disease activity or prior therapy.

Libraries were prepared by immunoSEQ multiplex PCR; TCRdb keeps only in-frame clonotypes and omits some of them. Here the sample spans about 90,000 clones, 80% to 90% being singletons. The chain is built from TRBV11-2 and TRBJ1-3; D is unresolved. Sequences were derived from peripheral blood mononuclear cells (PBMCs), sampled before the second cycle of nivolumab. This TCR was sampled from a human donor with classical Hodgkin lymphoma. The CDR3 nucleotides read TGTGCCAGCAGCTTAGAGTTCTCTGGAAACACCATATATTTT. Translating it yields CASSLEFSGNTIYF.